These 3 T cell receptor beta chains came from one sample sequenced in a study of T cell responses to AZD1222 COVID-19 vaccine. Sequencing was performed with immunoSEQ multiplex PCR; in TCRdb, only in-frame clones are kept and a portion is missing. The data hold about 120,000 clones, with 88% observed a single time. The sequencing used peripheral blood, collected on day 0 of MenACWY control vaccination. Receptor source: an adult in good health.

In DNA, the CDR3 is TGTGCCAGCAGCTCCGGAGGGTCCACTGAAGCTTTCTTT. Its protein product is CASSSGGSTEAFF. The V gene is TRBV28, the J gene TRBJ1-1; the D is unclear. CDR1 is MDHEN and CDR2 is SYDVKM in the germline V gene. Between the trimmed V and J ends, which lost 6 bases and 4 bases, there was a span of 12 bases. The CDR3 contains 13 residues.

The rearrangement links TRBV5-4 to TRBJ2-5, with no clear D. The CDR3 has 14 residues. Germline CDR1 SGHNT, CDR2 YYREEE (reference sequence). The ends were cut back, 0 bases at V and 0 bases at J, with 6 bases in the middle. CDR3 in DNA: TGTGCCAGCAGCTTGGCGGCCGACCAAGAGACCCAGTACTTC. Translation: CASSLAADQETQYF.

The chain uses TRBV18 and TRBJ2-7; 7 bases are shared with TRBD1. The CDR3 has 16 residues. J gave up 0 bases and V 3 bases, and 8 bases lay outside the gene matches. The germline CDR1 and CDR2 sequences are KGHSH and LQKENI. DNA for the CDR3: TGTGCCAGCTCACCTCTCCCTGACAGGGTCTCCTACGAGCAGTACTTC. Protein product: CASSPLPDRVSYEQYF.